This entry lists 22 T cell receptor beta chains sequenced from one sample in a study of T cell responses to AZD1222 COVID-19 vaccine. Some clones are missing from TCRdb's copy, which holds only in-frame ones; the method was immunoSEQ multiplex PCR. The sample includes roughly 70,000 clones, around nine tenths of them seen just once. The specimen comprised peripheral blood, sampled 28 days after the second dose of the MenACWY control vaccine. The receptors here all came from an adult who received the MenACWY meningococcal vaccine as a control.

This chain links TRBV5-4 with TRBJ1-2; D gene unclear. V was trimmed by 5 bases and J by 6 bases, leaving 20 bases between them. The CDR3 loop spans 15 amino acids. Germline V gene lookup returns CDR1 SGHNT and CDR2 YYREEE (reference sequence). The CDR3 here is CASRDPGLLYDGYTF. CDR3 in DNA: TGTGCCAGCAGGGACCCGGGCCTCCTTTATGATGGCTACACCTTC.

This clone was recorded only once. This chain connects TRBV3-1 (or the pseudogene TRBV3-2) to TRBJ1-2, with D possibly TRBD1 on 6 matching bases. The CDR3 is 12 amino acids. Germline V CDR1 and CDR2: LGHDT, YNNKEL (reference sequence). V was cut by 6 bases and J by 7 bases, with 12 bases left in between. CDR3 sequence reads: CASRTGKGGYTF. The CDR3 DNA is TGTGCCAGCAGAACAGGGAAGGGTGGCTACACCTTC.

The V and J genes are TRBV28 and TRBJ1-1; 8 bases line up with TRBD1. The CDR3 length is 13 residues. V dropped 7 bases and J dropped 10; count of bases not matched to a gene: 11. Germline CDR1 MDHEN, CDR2 SYDVKM. CDR3 nucleotides: TGTGCCAGCACTTTTGCAGGGGGCCCGGCAGCTTTCTTT. Amino acid sequence: CASTFAGGPAAFF.

V and J are TRBV4-3 and TRBJ2-1; 8 nucleotides match TRBD1. CDR1 and CDR2 (germline): LGHNA, YSLEER. Trimming removed 4 bases from V and 9 bases from J; junction bases left unmatched: 8. CDR3 length equals 14 residues. The CDR3 sequence: CASSRGQGEGEQFF. For the CDR3, the DNA is TGCGCCAGCAGCCGAGGACAGGGTGAGGGTGAGCAGTTCTTC.

The chain joins TRBV5-1 to TRBJ2-5, with D perhaps being TRBD1 or TRBD2 (5 bases each). There are 14 residues in the CDR3. V was trimmed by 3 bases and J by 1 base, leaving 10 bases between them. Per germline, CDR1 SGHRS and CDR2 YFSETQ. The CDR3 here is CASSSTGTQETQYF. The CDR3 DNA sequence: TGCGCCAGCAGCTCCACCGGGACCCAAGAGACCCAGTACTTC.

The chain recombines TRBV2 with TRBJ1-6; 8 bases are a match to TRBD1. The CDR3 runs 14 residues. V shed 6 bases, J shed 7 bases, and the junction held 5 bases outside the gene matches. Germline lookup yields CDR1 SNHLY and CDR2 FYNNEI. CDR3 residues: CASRGDRPNSPLHF. The CDR3 DNA reads as TGTGCCAGCAGAGGGGACAGGCCCAATTCACCCCTCCACTTT. The full variable domain, rest sourced from reference TRBV2 and TRBJ1-6, is EPEVTQTPSHQVTQMGQEVILRCVPISNHLYFYWYRQILGQKVEFLVSFYNNEISEKSEIFDDQFSVERPDGSNFTLKIRSTKLEDSAMYFCASRGDRPNSPLHFGNGTRLTVT.

The rearrangement joins TRBV3-1 (or the pseudogene TRBV3-2) to TRBJ2-2; the match to TRBD2 covers 12 bases. The CDR3 consists of 17 residues. CDR1 LGHDT and CDR2 YNNKEL come from the germline V gene (reference sequence). J was trimmed by 4 bases and V by 5 bases; bases with no gene match: 8. CDR3 residues: CASSIATSGRTTGELFF. In DNA, the CDR3 is TGTGCCAGCAGCATAGCGACTAGCGGGAGAACCACCGGGGAGCTGTTTTTT.

The CDR3: CASSPTRDRAHEQYF. The DNA for the CDR3 is TGTGCCAGCAGCCCTACCCGGGACAGGGCCCACGAGCAGTACTTC. The chain has TRBV11-2 and TRBJ2-7; TRBD1 matches at 9 bases. CDR1 is SGHAT, CDR2 FQNNGV, per germline. Unmatched junction bases numbered 10, after V lost 5 bases and J lost 5 bases. This CDR3 comprises 15 residues. The full variable domain, rest sourced from reference TRBV11-2 and TRBJ2-7, is EAGVAQSPRYKIIEKRQSVAFWCNPISGHATLYWYQQILGQGPKLLIQFQNNGVVDDSQLPKDRFSAERLKGVDSTLKIQPAKLEDSAVYLCASSPTRDRAHEQYFGPGTRLTVT.

V is TRBV7-3 and J is TRBJ1-1; D gene uncertain. V lost 4 bases and J lost 1, with 7 bases in between. The CDR3 extends over 13 amino acids. Germline CDR1 and CDR2: SGHTA and FQGTGA. CDR3 sequence: CASSWDWNTEAFF. CDR3 nucleotide sequence: TGTGCCAGCAGCTGGGATTGGAACACTGAAGCTTTCTTT.

The chain couples TRBV12-2 to TRBJ1-1. TRBV12-2 is given as a pseudogene. This CDR3 is 13 amino acids long. CDR3 amino acids: CASRLDRLRGAFF. DNA of the CDR3: TGTGCAAGTCGCTTAGACCGTCTCCGGGGGGCTTTCTTT.

This clone appeared once. The J gene is TRBJ2-3, the V gene TRBV5-1; a possible D gene is TRBD1 (7 bases). The CDR3 covers 14 residues. Germline V CDR1 and CDR2: SGHRS, YFSETQ. With 2 bases removed from V and 6 bases from J, the gap between germline ends came to 13 bases. In nucleotides, the CDR3 is TGCGCCAGCAGCTTTGGACAGGCGGGGGATACGCAGTATTTT. It encodes CASSFGQAGDTQYF.

The chain joins TRBV19 to TRBJ1-2, with 8 positions matching TRBD1. The CDR3 spans 13 residues. J gave up 7 bases and V 5 bases, and 6 bases lay outside the gene matches. CDR1 LNHDA and CDR2 SQIVND come from the germline V gene (reference sequence). This CDR3 reads CASSLGQGPGYTF. DNA for the CDR3: TGTGCCAGTAGTCTCGGACAGGGCCCTGGCTACACCTTC. Together with reference TRBV19 and TRBJ1-2, the CDR3 gives the full variable domain: DGGITQSPKYLFRKEGQNVTLSCEQNLNHDAMYWYRQDPGQGLRLIYYSQIVNDFQKGDIAEGYSVSREKKESFPLTVTSAQKNPTAFYLCASSLGQGPGYTFGSGTRLTVV.

The rearrangement uses TRBV27 and TRBJ2-5; no reliable D call. The CDR3 has 17 amino acids. Germline CDR1 and CDR2: MNHEY and SMNVEV (reference sequence). With 3 bases removed from V and 4 bases from J, the gap between germline ends came to 21 bases. The CDR3 DNA is TGTGCCAGCAGTTTTAAGGTGCCTTCGATGGGTCGAGAGACCCAGTACTTC. The encoded protein is CASSFKVPSMGRETQYF.

V is TRBV19 and J is TRBJ2-1; 8 bases map to TRBD1. Losses at the gene ends were 4 bases for V and 6 bases for J; bases not matched to a gene: 2. Per the germline V gene, CDR1 is LNHDA and CDR2 is SQIVND (reference sequence). CDR3 size: 13 residues. The CDR3 DNA reads as TGTGCCAGTAGTAGGACAGGGACCAATGAGCAGTTCTTC. Its protein is CASSRTGTNEQFF.

The J gene is TRBJ1-1, the V gene TRBV4-1; possibly TRBD1 for D (6 bases). The germline gives CDR1 MGHRA, CDR2 YSYEKL. The V end lost 4 bases, the J end lost 4 bases, and 13 bases lay between the germline ends. The CDR3 sequence is 14 residues long. CDR3 DNA sequence: TGCGCCAGCAGCCCCCAGGGGATGGGCACTGAAGCTTTCTTT. Protein sequence: CASSPQGMGTEAFF.

The CDR3, as DNA: TGTGCCAGCAGTTACTCAGGCCAGGCCGCCCGGATTGCCTACACCTTC. Translated: CASSYSGQAARIAYTF. This chain connects TRBV6-5 to TRBJ1-2, with D hard to call. V lost 0 bases, J lost 10 bases, and 21 bases lay in between. This CDR3 is 16 amino acids long. Per germline, CDR1 MNHEY and CDR2 SVGAGI.

The CDR3 DNA reads as TGTGCCAGCAGCAGTCAAGGGACAGGGGGCGGTGGGGCCAACGTCCTGACTTTC. Protein product: CASSSQGTGGGGANVLTF. The chain uses TRBV3-1 (or the pseudogene TRBV3-2) and TRBJ2-6; 12 bases are a match to TRBD1. From germline, CDR1 is LGHDT and CDR2 YNNKEL (reference sequence). The CDR3 sequence is 18 residues long. Trimming removed 5 bases from V and 3 bases from J; junction bases left unmatched: 8.

The rearrangement joins TRBV7-2 to TRBJ2-3, with D unresolved. The CDR3 covers 14 residues. Deletions cut 4 bases from V and 2 bases from J, with 10 bases between. Germline CDR1 is SGHTA and CDR2 is FQGNSA. CDR3 sequence reads: CASSSRGNTDTQYF. The DNA for the CDR3 is TGTGCCAGCAGCTCCCGAGGAAACACAGATACGCAGTATTTT.

The CDR3 coding sequence is TGTGCCAGCAGCTTACCGAGGCGGGGTTCCACAGATACGCAGTATTTT. Its protein product is CASSLPRRGSTDTQYF. V usage is TRBV7-2 and J usage is TRBJ2-3, with D perhaps TRBD2 (6 bases). The V end lost 2 bases, the J end lost 2 bases, and 14 bases lay between the germline ends. The CDR3 covers 16 residues. The V gene's germline CDR1 is SGHTA and CDR2 FQGNSA.

This chain uses TRBV6-2 or TRBV6-3 with TRBJ2-2; 13 bases fit TRBD2. There are 21 residues in the CDR3. Germline-derived CDR1 and CDR2 are MNHEY and SVGEGT. Trimming at V came to 2 bases and at J to 5 bases, leaving 17 bases not matched to a gene. The CDR3 reads CASSYTPSLAGGPRRTGELFF. The CDR3 DNA reads as TGTGCCAGCAGTTACACCCCCTCACTAGCGGGAGGGCCCCGGAGGACCGGGGAGCTGTTTTTT.

The V and J genes are TRBV29-1 and TRBJ2-6; a possible D gene is TRBD2 (6 bases). The CDR3 has 15 residues. V was clipped by 5 bases and J by 4 bases, with 15 bases between them. Germline V gene sequence: CDR1 SQVTM, CDR2 ANQGSEA. The CDR3 sequence: CSVFSGGTGANVLTF. The CDR3 DNA follows: TGCAGCGTTTTTTCAGGAGGGACCGGGGCCAACGTCCTGACTTTC.

The chain recombines TRBV24-1 with TRBJ2-5; D may be TRBD1 (5 bases). Germline CDR1 KGHDR, CDR2 SFDVKD. The CDR3 runs 18 residues. V was shortened by 5 bases and J by 3 bases, with 24 bases between the two germline ends. CDR3 sequence: CATSAAVGPQGSKETQYF. The CDR3 nucleotides read TGTGCCACCAGTGCCGCCGTGGGGCCGCAAGGATCCAAAGAGACCCAGTACTTC.